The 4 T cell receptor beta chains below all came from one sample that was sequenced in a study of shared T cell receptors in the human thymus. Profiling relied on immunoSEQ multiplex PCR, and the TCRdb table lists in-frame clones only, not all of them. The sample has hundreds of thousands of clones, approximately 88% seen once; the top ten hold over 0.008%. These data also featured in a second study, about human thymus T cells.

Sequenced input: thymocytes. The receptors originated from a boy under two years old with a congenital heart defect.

The CDR3 DNA reads as TGTGCCAGCAGCCACGCGGACAGGGGGACGGCGACGGGGGGGCAGTACTTC. Its protein is CASSHADRGTATGGQYF. The genes are TRBV4-2 and TRBJ2-7, with 10 positions matching TRBD1. Germline CDR1 and CDR2: LGHNA and YNFKEQ. The junction had 17 bases not matched to a gene; V was cut back by 3 bases and J by 9 bases. The CDR3 contains 17 residues.

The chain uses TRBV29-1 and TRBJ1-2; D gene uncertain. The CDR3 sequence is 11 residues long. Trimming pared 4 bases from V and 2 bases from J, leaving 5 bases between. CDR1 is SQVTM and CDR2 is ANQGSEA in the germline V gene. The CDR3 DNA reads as TGCAGCGTTGCGGGGAACTATGGCTACACCTTC. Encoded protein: CSVAGNYGYTF.

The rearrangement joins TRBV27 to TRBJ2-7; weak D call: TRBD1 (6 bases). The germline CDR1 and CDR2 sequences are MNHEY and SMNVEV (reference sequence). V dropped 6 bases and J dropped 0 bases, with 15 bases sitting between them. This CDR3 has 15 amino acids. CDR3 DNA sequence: TGTGCCAGCAGCGACCGGGACACCAACTCCTACGAGCAGTACTTC. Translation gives CASSDRDTNSYEQYF.

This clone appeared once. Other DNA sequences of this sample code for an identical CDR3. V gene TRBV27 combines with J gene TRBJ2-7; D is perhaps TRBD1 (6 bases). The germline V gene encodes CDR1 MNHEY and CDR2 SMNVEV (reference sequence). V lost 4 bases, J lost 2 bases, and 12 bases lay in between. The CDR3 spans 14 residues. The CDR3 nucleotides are TGTGCCAGCAGTTCCAACAGGGTGGCCTACGAGCAGTACTTC. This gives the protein CASSSNRVAYEQYF.